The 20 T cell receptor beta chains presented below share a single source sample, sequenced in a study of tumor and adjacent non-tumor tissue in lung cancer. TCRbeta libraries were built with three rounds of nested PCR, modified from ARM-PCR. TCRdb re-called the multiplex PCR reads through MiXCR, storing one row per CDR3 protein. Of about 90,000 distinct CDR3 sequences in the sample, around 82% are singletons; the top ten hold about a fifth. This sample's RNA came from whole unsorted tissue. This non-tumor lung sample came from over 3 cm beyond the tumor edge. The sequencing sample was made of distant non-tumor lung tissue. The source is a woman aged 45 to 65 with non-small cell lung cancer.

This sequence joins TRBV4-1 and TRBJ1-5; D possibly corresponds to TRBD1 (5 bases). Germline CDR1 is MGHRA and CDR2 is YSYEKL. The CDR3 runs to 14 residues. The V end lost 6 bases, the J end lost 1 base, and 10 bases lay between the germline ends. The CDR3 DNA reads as TGCGCCAGCAGGCAGAGGGACAGCAATCAGCCCCAGCATTTT. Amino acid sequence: CASRQRDSNQPQHF.

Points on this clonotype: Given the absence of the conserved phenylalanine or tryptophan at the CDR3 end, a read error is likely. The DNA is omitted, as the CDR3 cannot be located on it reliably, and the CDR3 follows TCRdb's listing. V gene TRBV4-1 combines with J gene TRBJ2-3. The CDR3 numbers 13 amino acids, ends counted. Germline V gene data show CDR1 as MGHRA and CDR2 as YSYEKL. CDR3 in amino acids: CARTLRSTDTRYY.

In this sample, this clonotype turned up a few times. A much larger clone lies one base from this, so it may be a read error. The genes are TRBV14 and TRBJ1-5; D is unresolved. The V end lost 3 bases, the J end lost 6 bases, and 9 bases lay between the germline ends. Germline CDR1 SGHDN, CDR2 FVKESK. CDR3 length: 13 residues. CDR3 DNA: TGTGCCAGCAGCCAGGTCGAGAGTCAGCCCCAGCATTTT. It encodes CASSQVESQPQHF.

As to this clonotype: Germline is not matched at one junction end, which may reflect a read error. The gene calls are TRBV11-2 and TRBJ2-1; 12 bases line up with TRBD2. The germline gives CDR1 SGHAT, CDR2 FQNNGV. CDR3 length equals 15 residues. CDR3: CASSLEASGRADQSF. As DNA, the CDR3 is TGTGCCAGCAGCTTAGAGGCTAGCGGGAGGGCTGACCAGTCCTTC.

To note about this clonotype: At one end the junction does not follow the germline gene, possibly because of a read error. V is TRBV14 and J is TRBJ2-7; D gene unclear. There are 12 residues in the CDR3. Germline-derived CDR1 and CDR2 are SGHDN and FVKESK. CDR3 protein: CAGSQMYREQYF. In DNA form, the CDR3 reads TGTGCCGGCAGCCAAATGTACCGCGAGCAGTACTTC.

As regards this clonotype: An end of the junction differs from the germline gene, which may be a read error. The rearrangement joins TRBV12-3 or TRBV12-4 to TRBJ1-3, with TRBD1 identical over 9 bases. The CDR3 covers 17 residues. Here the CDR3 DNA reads TGTACCAGCAGTACGGACAGGGGACCCATTTCGGGATACACCATATATTTT. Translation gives CTSSTDRGPISGYTIYF.

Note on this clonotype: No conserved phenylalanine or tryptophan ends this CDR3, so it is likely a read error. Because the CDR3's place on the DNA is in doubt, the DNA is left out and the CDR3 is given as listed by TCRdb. The CDR3 here is CASSRPTGVPLRAVL. The chain couples TRBV19 to TRBJ2-7; no check of the table's D call, TRBD1, against the DNA was made. The CDR3 is 15 residues long, ends included. Germline V gives CDR1 LNHDA, CDR2 SQIVND (reference sequence).

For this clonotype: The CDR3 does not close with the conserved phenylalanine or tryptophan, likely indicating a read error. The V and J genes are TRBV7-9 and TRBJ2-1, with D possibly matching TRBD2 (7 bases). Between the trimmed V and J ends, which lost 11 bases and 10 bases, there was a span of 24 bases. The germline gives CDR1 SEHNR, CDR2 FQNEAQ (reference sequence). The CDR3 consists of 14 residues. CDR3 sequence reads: CASKPEGGGYEQFY. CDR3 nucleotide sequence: TGTGCCTCAAAACCGGAGGGAGGGGGATACGAGCAGTTCTAC.

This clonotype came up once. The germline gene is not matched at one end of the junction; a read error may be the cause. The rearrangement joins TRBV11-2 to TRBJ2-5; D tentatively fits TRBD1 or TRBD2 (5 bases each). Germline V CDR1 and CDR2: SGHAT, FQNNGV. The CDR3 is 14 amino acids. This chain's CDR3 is CASCLLMGEETQYF. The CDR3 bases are TGTGCCAGCTGCTTACTCATGGGGGAGGAGACCCAGTACTTC.

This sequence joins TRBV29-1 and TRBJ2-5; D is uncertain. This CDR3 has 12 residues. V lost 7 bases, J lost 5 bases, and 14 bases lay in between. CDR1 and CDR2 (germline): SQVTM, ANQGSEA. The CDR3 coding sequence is TGCAGCGGGCGTATAACCGGGGAGACCCAGTACTTC. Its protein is CSGRITGETQYF. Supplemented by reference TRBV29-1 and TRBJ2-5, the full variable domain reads SAVISQKPSRDICQRGTSLTIQCQVDSQVTMMFWYRQQPGQSLTLIATANQGSEATYESGFVIDKFPISRPNLTFSTLTVSNMSPEDSSIYLCSGRITGETQYFGPGTRLLVL.

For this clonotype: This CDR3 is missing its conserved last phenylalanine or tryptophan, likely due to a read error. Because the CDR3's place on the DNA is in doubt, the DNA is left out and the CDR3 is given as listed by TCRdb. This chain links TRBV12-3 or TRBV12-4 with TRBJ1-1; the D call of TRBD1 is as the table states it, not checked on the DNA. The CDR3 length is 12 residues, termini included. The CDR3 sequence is CASNLGTGEAFY.

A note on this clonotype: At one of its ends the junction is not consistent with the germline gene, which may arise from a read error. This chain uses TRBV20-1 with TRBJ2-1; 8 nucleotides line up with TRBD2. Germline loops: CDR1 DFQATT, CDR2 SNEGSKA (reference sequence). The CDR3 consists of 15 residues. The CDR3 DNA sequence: TGCAGTGCTAGAGATTCCCGGGAGGGCCGCAATAAGCAGTTCTTC. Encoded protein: CSARDSREGRNKQFF.

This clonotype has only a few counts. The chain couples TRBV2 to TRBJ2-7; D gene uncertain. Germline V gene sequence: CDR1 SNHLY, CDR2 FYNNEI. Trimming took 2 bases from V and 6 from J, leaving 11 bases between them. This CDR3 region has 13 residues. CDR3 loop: CASSERKAAEQYF. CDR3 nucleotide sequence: TGTGCCAGCAGTGAAAGGAAAGCAGCCGAGCAGTACTTC. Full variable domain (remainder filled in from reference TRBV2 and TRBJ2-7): EPEVTQTPSHQVTQMGQEVILRCVPISNHLYFYWYRQILGQKVEFLVSFYNNEISEKSEIFDDQFSVERPDGSNFTLKIRSTKLEDSAMYFCASSERKAAEQYFGPGTRLTVT.

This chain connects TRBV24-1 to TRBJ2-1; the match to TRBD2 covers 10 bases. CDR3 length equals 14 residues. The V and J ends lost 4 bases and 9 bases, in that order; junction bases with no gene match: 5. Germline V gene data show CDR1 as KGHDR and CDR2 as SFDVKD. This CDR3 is CATSDSLAGCEQFF. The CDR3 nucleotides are TGTGCCACCAGTGACTCACTAGCGGGGTGTGAGCAGTTCTTC.

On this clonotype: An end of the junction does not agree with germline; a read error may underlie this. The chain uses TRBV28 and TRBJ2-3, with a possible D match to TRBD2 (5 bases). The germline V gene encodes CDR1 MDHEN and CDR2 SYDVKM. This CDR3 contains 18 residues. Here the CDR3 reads CVSSLRGISHEGTDTQYF. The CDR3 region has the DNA TGTGTCAGCAGTTTAAGAGGTATTTCCCACGAGGGTACAGATACTCAGTATTTT.

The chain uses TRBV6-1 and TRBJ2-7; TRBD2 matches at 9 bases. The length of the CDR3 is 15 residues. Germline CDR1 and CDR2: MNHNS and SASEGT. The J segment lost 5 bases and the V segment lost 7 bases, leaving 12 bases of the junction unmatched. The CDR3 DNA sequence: TGTGCCAGCAATGATGAAGGTAGCGGGAGCGACGAGCAGTACTTC. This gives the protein CASNDEGSGSDEQYF.

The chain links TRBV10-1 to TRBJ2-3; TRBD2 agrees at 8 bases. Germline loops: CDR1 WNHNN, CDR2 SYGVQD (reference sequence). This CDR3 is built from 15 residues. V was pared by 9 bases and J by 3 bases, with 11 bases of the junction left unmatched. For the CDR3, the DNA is TGCGCCAGTAGAGCGAGCGGGAGTGAAACAGATACGCAGTATTTT. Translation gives CASRASGSETDTQYF.

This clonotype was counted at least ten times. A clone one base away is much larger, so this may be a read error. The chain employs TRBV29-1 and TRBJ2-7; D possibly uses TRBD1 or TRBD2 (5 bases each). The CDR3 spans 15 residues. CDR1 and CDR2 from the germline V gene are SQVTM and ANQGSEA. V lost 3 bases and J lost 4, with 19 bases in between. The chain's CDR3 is CSVDFSGYGTYEQYF. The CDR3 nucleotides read TGCAGCGTTGATTTCTCGGGATATGGGACGTACGAGCAGTACTTC.

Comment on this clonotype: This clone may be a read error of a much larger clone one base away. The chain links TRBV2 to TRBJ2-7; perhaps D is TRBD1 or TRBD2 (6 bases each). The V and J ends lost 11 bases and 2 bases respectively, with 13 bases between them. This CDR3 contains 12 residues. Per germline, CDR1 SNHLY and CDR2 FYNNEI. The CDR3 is CACKGGAYEQYF. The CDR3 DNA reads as TGTGCCTGCAAGGGGGGCGCCTACGAGCAGTACTTC.

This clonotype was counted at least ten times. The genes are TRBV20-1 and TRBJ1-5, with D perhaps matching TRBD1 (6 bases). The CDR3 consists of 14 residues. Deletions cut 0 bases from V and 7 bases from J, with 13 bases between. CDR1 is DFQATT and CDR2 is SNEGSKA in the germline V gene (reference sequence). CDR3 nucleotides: TGCAGTGCTAGAGATGGCCAGGGGACCCAGCCCCAGCATTTT. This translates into CSARDGQGTQPQHF.